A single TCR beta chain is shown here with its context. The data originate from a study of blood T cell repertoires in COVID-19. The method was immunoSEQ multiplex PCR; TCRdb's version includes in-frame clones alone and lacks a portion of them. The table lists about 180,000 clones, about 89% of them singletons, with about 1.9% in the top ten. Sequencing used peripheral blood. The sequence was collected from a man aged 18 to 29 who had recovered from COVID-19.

The CDR3 bases are TGCGCCAGCAGCCAAGGATGGAGCAATGAGCAGTTCTTC. Amino acids: CASSQGWSNEQFF. The chain is built from TRBV4-1 and TRBJ2-1; D gene uncertain. Per the germline V gene, CDR1 is MGHRA and CDR2 is YSYEKL. With 1 base removed from V and 6 bases from J, the gap between germline ends came to 7 bases. The CDR3 has 13 amino acids.